This TCR beta chain was captured by sequencing in a study of control samples from healthy donors and cancer patients. The table came from immunoSEQ multiplex PCR; TCRdb's copy has only in-frame clones and leaves some out. The sample has tens of thousands of clones, approximately 88% seen once. Trimming took off 6 bases at V and 3 bases at J, with 13 bases between the two ends. The CDR3 spans 14 residues. Germline lookup yields CDR1 SGHVS and CDR2 FQNEAQ. This clonotype was obtained from a woman aged 50 to 60 with colorectal cancer. The V and J genes are TRBV7-8 and TRBJ2-3, with D hard to call. Material for sequencing was PBMCs. CDR3 protein: CASRYAVDTDTQYF. CDR3 DNA sequence: TGTGCCAGCAGATATGCGGTGGATACAGATACGCAGTATTTT. Looking up the rest from reference TRBV7-8 and TRBJ2-3 gives the full variable domain: GAGVSQSPRYKVAKRGQDVALRCDPISGHVSLFWYQQALGQGPEFLTYFQNEAQLDKSGLPSDRFFAERPEGSVSTLKIQRTQQEDSAVYLCASRYAVDTDTQYFGPGTRLTVL.